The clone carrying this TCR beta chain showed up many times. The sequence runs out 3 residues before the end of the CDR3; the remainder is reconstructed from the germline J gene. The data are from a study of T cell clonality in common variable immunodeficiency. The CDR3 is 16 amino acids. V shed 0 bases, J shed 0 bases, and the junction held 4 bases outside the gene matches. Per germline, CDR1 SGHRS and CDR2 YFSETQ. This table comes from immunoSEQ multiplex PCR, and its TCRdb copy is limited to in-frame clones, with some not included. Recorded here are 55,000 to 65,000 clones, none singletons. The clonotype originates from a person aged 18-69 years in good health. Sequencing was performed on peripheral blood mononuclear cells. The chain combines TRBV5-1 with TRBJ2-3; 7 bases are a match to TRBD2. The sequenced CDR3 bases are TGCGCCAGCAGCTTGGGCCTAGCGGCTAGCACAGATACG. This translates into CASSLGLAASTDT. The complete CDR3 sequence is CASSLGLAASTDTQYF.